This T cell receptor beta chain originates from a study of blood T cell repertoires in COVID-19. Study at large: Acute and convalescent COVID-19 samples came from the United States, Italy and Spain. In each case, the material was cDNA or gDNA derived from T cells, B-cell-depleted T cells, or PBMCs.

Residents of approximately 25 US areas, aged about 18 to 95 years, made up the participants. Each participant's cohort was designated according to participant-reported clinical history. The protocol was immunoSEQ multiplex PCR, while the TCRdb copy is restricted to in-frame clones and leaves out a portion. The sample contains 340,000 or so clones, 80% to 90% of which appear only once. CDR1 and CDR2 (germline): SGDLS, YYNGEE. CDR3 length: 19 residues. The V segment lost 1 base and the J segment 0 bases; nucleotides outside the gene matches: 12. This TCR came from a woman in her thirties or forties with acute COVID-19. Sequenced material: PBMCs or T cells enriched from blood (not recorded which). This chain links TRBV9 with TRBJ2-1; TRBD1 aligns across 8 bases. In DNA form, the CDR3 reads TGTGCCAGCAGCGTACGGGACAGGCGCTCCCTCAGCTCCTACAATGAGCAGTTCTTC. Translating it yields CASSVRDRRSLSSYNEQFF.